Listed here is a single TCR beta chain. Its antigen is not known. These data come from a study of T cell responses to AZD1222 COVID-19 vaccine. Regarding the study as a whole: White British people made up most donors, females outnumbered males, and clonal diversity was possibly underestimated. Targets within unmutated variant regions were reportedly found for nearly half of spike-specific TCRs. Repertoires were collected only later (after the peak T cell response had occurred). The study found vaccine-associated CD4 TCRs spanning spike, dominant at 160-218 and 743-854.

Germline lookup yields CDR1 SGHRS and CDR2 YFSETQ. J was trimmed by 4 bases and V by 0 bases; bases with no gene match: 3. The CDR3 covers 15 residues. The assay was immunoSEQ multiplex PCR, and TCRdb's table has in-frame clones only and misses some. The table lists fewer than 120,000 clones, 80% to 95% of them singletons, with about 2.5% in the top ten. This sample comprised peripheral blood, obtained 28 days after the second AZD1222 dose. The chain recombines TRBV5-1 with TRBJ1-1, with 10 bases fitting TRBD1. This receptor was obtained from an adult who received the AZD1222 COVID-19 vaccine. CDR3 region: CASSLARDRGTEAFF. DNA for the CDR3: TGCGCCAGCAGCTTGGCGAGGGACAGGGGCACTGAAGCTTTCTTT.